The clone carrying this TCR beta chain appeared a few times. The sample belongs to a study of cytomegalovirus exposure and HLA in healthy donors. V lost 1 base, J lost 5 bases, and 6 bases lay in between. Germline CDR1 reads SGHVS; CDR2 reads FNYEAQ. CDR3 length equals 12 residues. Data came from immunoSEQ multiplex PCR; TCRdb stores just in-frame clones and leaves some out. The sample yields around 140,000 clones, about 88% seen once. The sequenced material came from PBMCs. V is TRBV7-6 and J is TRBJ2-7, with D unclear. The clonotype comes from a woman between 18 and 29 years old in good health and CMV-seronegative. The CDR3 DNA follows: TGTGCCAGCAGCTTAGGCCCTAACGAGCAGTACTTC. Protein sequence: CASSLGPNEQYF.